The 12 T cell receptor beta chains given below trace back to one sample, sequenced in a study of siplizumab effects on memory and regulatory T cells. Clones were read by immunoSEQ multiplex PCR, and TCRdb kept only the in-frame ones, dropping some. The table shows some 100,000 clones, with about 93% occurring only once. Sequencing was carried out using Tregs sorted from blood. These receptors were taken from a human donor in good health.

This sequence joins TRBV5-1 and TRBJ2-1; 10 nucleotides match TRBD2. Germline loops: CDR1 SGHRS, CDR2 YFSETQ. There are 13 residues in the CDR3. The ends lost 7 bases at V and 5 bases at J; junction bases unmatched: 3. The CDR3 here is CASSGLANNEQFF. The CDR3 nucleotides read TGCGCCAGCTCGGGACTAGCGAACAATGAGCAGTTCTTC.

This clone appeared once. The chain employs TRBV15 and TRBJ2-1; 8 nucleotides line up with TRBD2. The ends lost 6 bases at V and 3 bases at J; junction bases unmatched: 7. This CDR3 has 15 residues. Germline V gene lookup returns CDR1 LNHNV and CDR2 YYDKDF (reference sequence). CDR3 in DNA: TGTGCCACCAGAAGATCCGGGACTAGCTACAATGAGCAGTTCTTC. This sequence encodes CATRRSGTSYNEQFF.

This sequence joins TRBV5-1 and TRBJ2-7, with 8 bases identical to TRBD1. Germline-derived CDR1 and CDR2 are SGHRS and YFSETQ. The CDR3 extends over 13 amino acids. Trimming removed 4 bases from V and 5 bases from J; junction bases left unmatched: 5. The CDR3 protein is CASSPGTGHEQYF. Here the CDR3 DNA reads TGCGCCAGCAGCCCGGGGACAGGCCACGAGCAGTACTTC.

This clone was observed a few times. The CDR3 spells CASSPDRGNIYGYTF. CDR3 nucleotide sequence: TGTGCCAGCTCACCCGACAGGGGGAATATCTATGGCTACACCTTC. The rearrangement joins TRBV18 to TRBJ1-2; 9 bases map to TRBD1. The ends lost 3 bases at V and 4 bases at J; junction bases unmatched: 6. This CDR3 has 15 amino acids. CDR1 and CDR2 (germline): KGHSH, LQKENI.

The chain combines TRBV7-8 with TRBJ1-2; D unresolved. The CDR3 is 14 amino acids. Per the germline V gene, CDR1 is SGHVS and CDR2 is FQNEAQ. Trimming took off 0 bases at V and 8 bases at J, with 13 bases between the two ends. CDR3 sequence (DNA): TGTGCCAGCAGCTTAGCGGGCCTACCGGGCGGCTACACCTTC. This sequence encodes CASSLAGLPGGYTF.

This rearrangement joins TRBV7-3 to TRBJ2-3; 10 positions agree with TRBD2. Unmatched junction bases numbered 6, after V lost 5 bases and J lost 4 bases. The CDR3 totals 15 residues. Germline CDR1 SGHTA, CDR2 FQGTGA. The CDR3 spells CASSPRLAGSDTQYF. DNA for the CDR3: TGTGCCAGCAGCCCCCGACTAGCGGGTTCAGATACGCAGTATTTT.

The J gene is TRBJ2-1, the V gene TRBV7-6, with 7 bases lining up with TRBD2. Germline V gives CDR1 SGHVS, CDR2 FNYEAQ. This CDR3 has 13 amino acids. Losses at the gene ends were 1 base for V and 10 bases for J; bases not matched to a gene: 4. The CDR3: CASSLGPRGEQFF. CDR3 nucleotides: TGTGCCAGCAGCTTAGGGCCGCGGGGGGAGCAGTTCTTC.

The rearrangement uses TRBV9 and TRBJ1-1; D is unresolved. Germline CDR1 reads SGDLS; CDR2 reads YYNGEE. This CDR3 comprises 14 residues. V was pared by 1 base and J by 0 bases, with 7 bases between. CDR3 sequence (DNA): TGTGCCAGCAGCGTATTAGGGTTGAACACTGAAGCTTTCTTT. Protein sequence: CASSVLGLNTEAFF.

This chain connects TRBV11-2 to TRBJ2-1; tentative D call: TRBD1 (8 bases). Germline assignment: CDR1 SGHAT and CDR2 FQNNGV. The CDR3 runs 15 residues. Trimming shortened V by 5 bases and J by 2 bases, and 13 bases separated the two germline ends. CDR3 residues: CASSAGDRPYNEQFF. The CDR3 DNA is TGTGCCAGCAGCGCGGGGGACAGGCCCTACAATGAGCAGTTCTTC. Together with reference TRBV11-2 and TRBJ2-1, the CDR3 gives the full variable domain: EAGVAQSPRYKIIEKRQSVAFWCNPISGHATLYWYQQILGQGPKLLIQFQNNGVVDDSQLPKDRFSAERLKGVDSTLKIQPAKLEDSAVYLCASSAGDRPYNEQFFGPGTRLTVL.

This clone was observed a single time. The V and J genes are TRBV25-1 and TRBJ1-1, with D uncertain. CDR1 and CDR2 (germline): MGHDK, SYGVNS. V was pared by 3 bases and J by 11 bases, with 19 bases between. The CDR3 has 14 amino acids. CDR3 in DNA: TGTGCCAGCAGTGATAGGAGGAAGGGAGATAGGGCTTTCTTT. Protein: CASSDRRKGDRAFF. The entire variable domain, with the rest obtained from reference TRBV25-1 and TRBJ1-1, is as follows: EADIYQTPRYLVIGTGKKITLECSQTMGHDKMYWYQQDPGMELHLIHYSYGVNSTEKGDLSSESTVSRIRTEHFPLTLESARPSHTSQYLCASSDRRKGDRAFFGQGTRLTVV.

J is TRBJ1-3 and V is TRBV7-8; 8 bases fit TRBD1. From germline, CDR1 is SGHVS and CDR2 FQNEAQ. Unmatched junction bases numbered 7, after V lost 5 bases and J lost 4 bases. The CDR3 extends over 15 amino acids. The CDR3 bases are TGTGCCAGCAGCCTCGGACAGGGAATGGGAAACACCATATATTTT. Protein sequence: CASSLGQGMGNTIYF.

The chain recombines TRBV4-1 with TRBJ2-3; 11 nucleotides line up with TRBD2. Germline-derived CDR1 and CDR2 are MGHRA and YSYEKL. J lost 0 bases, V lost 0 bases, and 14 bases had no gene match. This CDR3 has 21 residues. For the CDR3, the DNA is TGCGCCAGCAGCCAAGACTTTTTTAAACTAGCGGGAGAGTTTAGCACAGATACGCAGTATTTT. Translating gives CASSQDFFKLAGEFSTDTQYF.